This section outlines one T cell receptor beta chain sequence together with its context. PCR primers comprised 60 Vbeta and 13 Jbeta primers. Profiling relied on immunoSEQ multiplex PCR, and the TCRdb table lists in-frame clones only, not all of them. Reported are about 200,000 clones; the ten largest clones contain about 1%. This specimen comes from a study of cytomegalovirus exposure and HLA in healthy donors. Per germline, CDR1 SGHTA and CDR2 FQGTGA. Losses at the gene ends were 3 bases for V and 5 bases for J; bases not matched to a gene: 3. The CDR3 is made up of 13 amino acids. The sequence derives from a girl aged 2 to 10 in good health and CMV-seropositive. The chain recombines TRBV7-3 with TRBJ2-5; 7 nucleotides match TRBD2. Sequenced material: PBMCs. DNA for the CDR3: TGTGCCAGCAGCTTGACTAGCCGGGAGACCCAGTACTTC. Translating it yields CASSLTSRETQYF.